Below, one T cell receptor beta chain is given with its context. Its antigen is not identified. Cells sorted as Tregs were CD4+, CD25+ and CD127-/low. Study-level points and caveats: Larger-cohort validation covered only one TCR beta V-J rearrangement. Tumor Treg TCRs overlapped most with tumor naive CD4+ cells. Tumor memory CD4+ T cell TCR gene usage clustered with blood and lymph node memory CD4+ cells and lymph node naive CD4+ cells.

CDR3 length: 14 residues. V dropped 1 base and J dropped 1 base, with 7 bases sitting between them. The germline V gene encodes CDR1 LGHDT and CDR2 YNNKEL (reference sequence). Constant-region reverse primers amplified full-length variable regions, followed by semi-nested Nested Universal Primer A PCR. TCRdb processed the 5' RACE reads anew with MiXCR; each CDR3 protein has one entry. The data contain around 34,000 distinct CDR3 sequences, 25% to 30% of them singletons. Sequencing input: tumor-infiltrating Tregs sorted from the breast tumor. This chain links TRBV3-1 with TRBJ1-1; D is undetermined. The receptor's source is a female donor with breast cancer. CDR3 loop: CASSQGHGNTEAFF. The DNA for the CDR3 is TGTGCCAGCAGCCAAGGGCACGGGAACACTGAAGCTTTCTTT.